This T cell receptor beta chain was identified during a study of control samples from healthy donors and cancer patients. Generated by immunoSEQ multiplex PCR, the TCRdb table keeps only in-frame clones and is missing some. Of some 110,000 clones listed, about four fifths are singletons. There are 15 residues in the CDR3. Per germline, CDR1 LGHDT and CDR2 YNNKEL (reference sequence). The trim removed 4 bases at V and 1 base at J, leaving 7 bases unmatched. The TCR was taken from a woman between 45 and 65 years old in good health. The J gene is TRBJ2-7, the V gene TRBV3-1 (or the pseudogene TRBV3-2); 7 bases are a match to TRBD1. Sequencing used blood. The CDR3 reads CASSPGDRESYEQYF. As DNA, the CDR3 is TGTGCCAGCAGCCCTGGGGACAGAGAATCCTACGAGCAGTACTTC.